The rows below give T cell receptor beta chains drawn from one sample of a study of human T cells and chemical hapten exposure. From the RACE reads, TCRdb called clonotypes with MiXCR, one entry per CDR3 protein. The repertoire holds 370,000 or so distinct CDR3 sequences, more than 4.5% seen once, with around 2.3% in the top ten. Sequenced here: whole blood, sampled in connection with sensitization to the hapten diphenylcyclopropenone (DPC). The receptors originated from a woman between 45 and 60 years old with alopecia areata. Some clones in this sample may be carry-over from other donors' samples. CDR3s include the opening cysteine and the closing phenylalanine or tryptophan. D genes are given only for firm matches. Where a row states a size, it is once, few, many or the class of an expanded clone; other rows omit it.

v_gene: TRBV15
abundance: few
len: 15
j_gene: TRBJ2-5
d_gene: TRBD2
CDR3nt: TGTGCCACCAGCAGATCCCCGGGAGGAGAAGAGACCCAGTACTTC
CDR3aa: CATSRSPGGEETQYF

v_gene: TRBV30
abundance: -
len: 13
j_gene: TRBJ2-5
d_gene: -
CDR3nt: TGTGCCTGGAGTGAGGAGGACCAAGAGACCCAGTACTTC
CDR3aa: CAWSEEDQETQYF

v_gene: TRBV5-1
abundance: many
len: 14
j_gene: TRBJ2-5
d_gene: -
CDR3nt: TGCGCCAGCAGCTTGGAACAAATCCAAGAGACCCAGTACTTC
CDR3aa: CASSLEQIQETQYF

v_gene: TRBV23-1
abundance: -
len: 13
j_gene: TRBJ2-5
d_gene: TRBD1
CDR3nt: TGCGCCAGCCTGGACAGGGGGCTTGTGACCCAGTACTTC
CDR3aa: CASLDRGLVTQYF

v_gene: TRBV15
abundance: few
len: 14
j_gene: TRBJ2-5
d_gene: -
CDR3nt: TGTGCCACCAGCAGAGGGCTAGCGCAAGAGACCCAGTACTTC
CDR3aa: CATSRGLAQETQYF

v_gene: TRBV5-1
abundance: few
len: 15
j_gene: TRBJ2-3
d_gene: -
CDR3nt: TGCGCCAGCAGCATAGCCGGGAGCCGCACAGATACGCAGTATTTT
CDR3aa: CASSIAGSRTDTQYF

v_gene: TRBV7-6
abundance: -
len: 15
j_gene: TRBJ2-3
d_gene: TRBD2
CDR3nt: TGTGCCAGCAGCCCCCGTGATAGCGGGATACTTGAGCAGTATTTT
CDR3aa: CASSPRDSGILEQYF

v_gene: TRBV3-1
abundance: -
len: 13
j_gene: TRBJ2-3
d_gene: TRBD2
CDR3nt: TGTGCCAGCAGCCAGGGAGAAGGACTAGCGAAGTATTTT
CDR3aa: CASSQGEGLAKYF

v_gene: TRBV6-6
abundance: many
len: 17
j_gene: TRBJ2-3
d_gene: -
CDR3nt: TGTGCCAGCAGTGCCGAGACCGGGGAGAAAGGCACAGATACGCAGTATTTT
CDR3aa: CASSAETGEKGTDTQYF

v_gene: TRBV7-3
abundance: -
len: 15
j_gene: TRBJ2-3
d_gene: -
CDR3nt: TGTGCCAGCAGCCCGGGTAGGGGAGGCACAGATACGCAGTATTTT
CDR3aa: CASSPGRGGTDTQYF

v_gene: TRBV19
abundance: few
len: 15
j_gene: TRBJ1-5
d_gene: -
CDR3nt: TGTGCCAGTACCCCTTCGACAGGTAGCAATCAGCCCCAGCATTTT
CDR3aa: CASTPSTGSNQPQHF

v_gene: TRBV6-2/TRBV6-3
abundance: many
len: 17
j_gene: TRBJ2-5
d_gene: TRBD2
CDR3nt: TGTGCCAGCTCCACGGGCCTAACTAGCGGGGGCCCGGAGACCCAGTACTTC
CDR3aa: CASSTGLTSGGPETQYF

v_gene: TRBV5-4
abundance: -
len: 15
j_gene: TRBJ1-1
d_gene: TRBD1
CDR3nt: TGTGCCAGCGCTTGGGGACAGGGCCTTAACACTGAAGCTTTCTTT
CDR3aa: CASAWGQGLNTEAFF

v_gene: TRBV19
abundance: -
len: 14
j_gene: TRBJ2-7
d_gene: -
CDR3nt: TGTGCCAGTAGTATCGGGACCCCCAGTACCGAGCAGTACTTC
CDR3aa: CASSIGTPSTEQYF

v_gene: TRBV21-1
abundance: few
len: 17
j_gene: TRBJ1-5
d_gene: -
CDR3nt: TGTGCCAGCAGCAAAGGTCACGGGAAGAGGGCCGATCAGCCCCAGCATTTT
CDR3aa: CASSKGHGKRADQPQHF

v_gene: TRBV7-2
abundance: many
len: 12
j_gene: TRBJ2-1
d_gene: -
CDR3nt: TGTGCCAGCAGCCCGGACAGAAATGAGCAGTTCTTC
CDR3aa: CASSPDRNEQFF

v_gene: TRBV7-9
abundance: many
len: 16
j_gene: TRBJ1-4
d_gene: -
CDR3nt: TGTGCCAGCAGCCCCCTCGGCAGGGCGTTTAATGAAAAACTGTTTTTT
CDR3aa: CASSPLGRAFNEKLFF

v_gene: TRBV18
abundance: many
len: 15
j_gene: TRBJ2-1
d_gene: TRBD2
CDR3nt: TGTGCCAGCTCACCACAAGGCGGGAGTAAGGATGAGCAGTTCTTC
CDR3aa: CASSPQGGSKDEQFF

v_gene: TRBV6-6
abundance: many
len: 14
j_gene: TRBJ1-2
d_gene: TRBD1
CDR3nt: TGTGCCAGCAGTTACGGACAGGGGAACTATGGCTACACCTTC
CDR3aa: CASSYGQGNYGYTF

v_gene: TRBV20-1
abundance: -
len: 15
j_gene: TRBJ2-6
d_gene: -
CDR3nt: TGCAGTGCTAGTAATCGGGCCTCTGGGGCCAACGTCCTGACTTTC
CDR3aa: CSASNRASGANVLTF

v_gene: TRBV5-1
abundance: many
len: 12
j_gene: TRBJ2-7
d_gene: -
CDR3nt: TGCGCCAGCAGCTTGGACCAGGGTATGAAGTACTTC
CDR3aa: CASSLDQGMKYF

v_gene: TRBV6-5
abundance: few
len: 16
j_gene: TRBJ2-3
d_gene: -
CDR3nt: TGTGCCAGCAGTTACTTTCCGGGGTATAGCACAGATACGCAGTATTTT
CDR3aa: CASSYFPGYSTDTQYF

v_gene: TRBV29-1
abundance: many
len: 15
j_gene: TRBJ1-5
d_gene: -
CDR3nt: TGCAGCGTTGCAAACGACCGGAGGGGAGGGCAGCCCCAGCATTTT
CDR3aa: CSVANDRRGGQPQHF

v_gene: TRBV4-1
abundance: many
len: 15
j_gene: TRBJ2-1
d_gene: -
CDR3nt: TGCGCCAGCAGCCAGCTAGTCGTCTCCTACAATGAGCAGTTCTTC
CDR3aa: CASSQLVVSYNEQFF

v_gene: TRBV6-2/TRBV6-3
abundance: -
len: 13
j_gene: TRBJ2-2
d_gene: TRBD1
CDR3nt: TGTGCCAGCAGAACAGGGGGCACCGGGGAGCTGTTTTTT
CDR3aa: CASRTGGTGELFF

v_gene: TRBV7-2
abundance: -
len: 17
j_gene: TRBJ2-2
d_gene: -
CDR3nt: TGTGCCAGCAGCTTAGTATCCAGTACCCCGAACACCGGGGAGCTGTTTTTT
CDR3aa: CASSLVSSTPNTGELFF

v_gene: TRBV19
abundance: few
len: 16
j_gene: TRBJ2-3
d_gene: TRBD2
CDR3nt: TGTGCCAGTAGTATCCTAGCGGGGGGGATCACAGATACGCAGTATTTT
CDR3aa: CASSILAGGITDTQYF

v_gene: TRBV20-1
abundance: few
len: 17
j_gene: TRBJ2-2
d_gene: -
CDR3nt: TGCAGTGCTAGAGATCTCCTAGCAGGTGTCGGCACCGGGGAGCTGTTTTTT
CDR3aa: CSARDLLAGVGTGELFF

v_gene: TRBV6-5
abundance: many
len: 15
j_gene: TRBJ2-1
d_gene: TRBD2
CDR3nt: TGTGCCAGCAGTTATTCTCCCGGGACTAGCAATGAGCAGTTCTTC
CDR3aa: CASSYSPGTSNEQFF

v_gene: TRBV12-5
abundance: many
len: 13
j_gene: TRBJ1-1
d_gene: -
CDR3nt: TGTGCTAGTGGTTTAGAGGATGGCACTGAAGCTTTCTTT
CDR3aa: CASGLEDGTEAFF

v_gene: TRBV6-5
abundance: many
len: 13
j_gene: TRBJ1-6
d_gene: -
CDR3nt: TGTGCCGGAGGACGGAGCTCGGGGTCACCCCTCCACTTT
CDR3aa: CAGGRSSGSPLHF

v_gene: TRBV29-1
abundance: -
len: 14
j_gene: TRBJ2-7
d_gene: -
CDR3nt: TGCAGCGTTGAACAGGGGACTAACACCTACGAGCAGTACTTC
CDR3aa: CSVEQGTNTYEQYF

v_gene: TRBV6-5
abundance: -
len: 14
j_gene: TRBJ2-1
d_gene: TRBD2
CDR3nt: TGTGCCAGCAGGGAGGCTAGCGGTTACAATGAGCAGTTCTTC
CDR3aa: CASREASGYNEQFF

v_gene: TRBV5-6
abundance: few
len: 18
j_gene: TRBJ2-6
d_gene: TRBD1
CDR3nt: TGTGCCAGCAGCTTAACCGGGACAGGGGAAACTGGGGCCAACGTCCTGACTTTC
CDR3aa: CASSLTGTGETGANVLTF

v_gene: TRBV20-1
abundance: many
len: 14
j_gene: TRBJ1-1
d_gene: -
CDR3nt: TGCAGTGCTAGAGTGAAAGGAGGAGTGGTTGAAGCTTTCTTT
CDR3aa: CSARVKGGVVEAFF

v_gene: TRBV3-1
abundance: many
len: 16
j_gene: TRBJ2-7
d_gene: TRBD2
CDR3nt: TGTGCCAGCAGCCAAGGAGGCGGCGGGGGGGCCCACGAGCAGTACTTC
CDR3aa: CASSQGGGGGAHEQYF

v_gene: TRBV12-3/TRBV12-4
abundance: few
len: 13
j_gene: TRBJ2-1
d_gene: -
CDR3nt: TGTGCCAGCAGACAGGACTGGGACGGGGGGCAGTTCTTC
CDR3aa: CASRQDWDGGQFF

v_gene: TRBV15
abundance: many
len: 13
j_gene: TRBJ1-1
d_gene: -
CDR3nt: TGTGCCACGCGGACGAGTGAGAACACTGAAGCTTTCTTT
CDR3aa: CATRTSENTEAFF

v_gene: TRBV9
abundance: few
len: 14
j_gene: TRBJ2-3
d_gene: -
CDR3nt: TGTGCCAGCAGCGCGAACGGGGCCGCAGATACGCAGTATTTT
CDR3aa: CASSANGAADTQYF

v_gene: TRBV9
abundance: few
len: 14
j_gene: TRBJ2-7
d_gene: -
CDR3nt: TGTGCCAGCAGCGCAGGTATCGGGGCCTACGAGCAGTACTTC
CDR3aa: CASSAGIGAYEQYF

v_gene: TRBV27
abundance: many
len: 11
j_gene: TRBJ2-2
d_gene: -
CDR3nt: TGTGCCAGCAGAGAGGTCGGGGAGCTGTTTTTT
CDR3aa: CASREVGELFF

v_gene: TRBV5-1
abundance: many
len: 14
j_gene: TRBJ1-1
d_gene: TRBD1
CDR3nt: TGCGCCAGCAGCCCAGGCGGGACAGGGAATGAAGCTTTCTTT
CDR3aa: CASSPGGTGNEAFF

v_gene: TRBV7-2
abundance: few
len: 13
j_gene: TRBJ2-5
d_gene: TRBD1
CDR3nt: TGTGCCAGCACCCAGGGGGACAGGGCACTCCAGTACTTC
CDR3aa: CASTQGDRALQYF

v_gene: TRBV4-3
abundance: many
len: 15
j_gene: TRBJ1-4
d_gene: -
CDR3nt: TGCGCCAGCAGCCAACAAACAGGGTTTAACGAAAAACTGTTTTTT
CDR3aa: CASSQQTGFNEKLFF

v_gene: TRBV7-9
abundance: many
len: 17
j_gene: TRBJ1-5
d_gene: TRBD1
CDR3nt: TGTGCCAGCAGCTTGCGCCAGGGGGCTACTGGCAATCAGCCCCAGCATTTT
CDR3aa: CASSLRQGATGNQPQHF

v_gene: TRBV4-3
abundance: -
len: 17
j_gene: TRBJ1-6
d_gene: -
CDR3nt: TGCGCCAGCAGCCAAGATATTACGGGCCTATCCAGATCACCCCTCCACTTT
CDR3aa: CASSQDITGLSRSPLHF

v_gene: TRBV19
abundance: many
len: 16
j_gene: TRBJ2-6
d_gene: -
CDR3nt: TGTGCCAGTACCATCTCGGGAGATACTGGGGCCAACGTCCTGACTTTC
CDR3aa: CASTISGDTGANVLTF

v_gene: TRBV4-2
abundance: many
len: 14
j_gene: TRBJ2-7
d_gene: TRBD2
CDR3nt: TGTGCCAGCAGCCCCCCTAGCGGGAGTCACGAGCAGTACTTC
CDR3aa: CASSPPSGSHEQYF

v_gene: TRBV6-5
abundance: many
len: 12
j_gene: TRBJ1-2
d_gene: -
CDR3nt: TGTGCCACTCGGGACAACCCCTCCGGCTACACCTTC
CDR3aa: CATRDNPSGYTF

v_gene: TRBV15
abundance: many
len: 15
j_gene: TRBJ2-2
d_gene: -
CDR3nt: TGTGCCACCAGCAGGGATAATACCGACACCGGGGAGCTGTTTTTT
CDR3aa: CATSRDNTDTGELFF

v_gene: TRBV20-1
abundance: -
len: 13
j_gene: TRBJ1-1
d_gene: TRBD1
CDR3nt: TGCAGTGCTTTGATCGGGACAGCATATGAAGCTTTCTTT
CDR3aa: CSALIGTAYEAFF

v_gene: TRBV9
abundance: many
len: 15
j_gene: TRBJ2-7
d_gene: -
CDR3nt: TGTGCCAGCAGCGTAGGGCCCGGGCGAGCCTACGAGCAGTACTTC
CDR3aa: CASSVGPGRAYEQYF

v_gene: TRBV13
abundance: many
len: 15
j_gene: TRBJ1-1
d_gene: TRBD1
CDR3nt: TGTGCCAGCAGCTCACCCGGGACAGGGAACCATGAAGCTTTCTTT
CDR3aa: CASSSPGTGNHEAFF

v_gene: TRBV20-1
abundance: -
len: 12
j_gene: TRBJ2-7
d_gene: -
CDR3nt: TGCAGTGCAAGGACGTTCTCCTACGAGCAGTACTTC
CDR3aa: CSARTFSYEQYF

v_gene: TRBV2
abundance: few
len: 15
j_gene: TRBJ2-1
d_gene: TRBD1
CDR3nt: TGTGCCAGCAGTGAAACCAGGGGGCTTTACAATGAGCAGTTCTTC
CDR3aa: CASSETRGLYNEQFF

v_gene: TRBV7-2
abundance: -
len: 14
j_gene: TRBJ1-2
d_gene: -
CDR3nt: TGTGCCAGCAGCTTAGACAGTCAAAACTATGGCTACACCTTC
CDR3aa: CASSLDSQNYGYTF

v_gene: TRBV18
abundance: few
len: 13
j_gene: TRBJ1-5
d_gene: -
CDR3nt: TGTGCCAGCTCACCTGAGGATTTTCAGCCCCAGCATTTT
CDR3aa: CASSPEDFQPQHF

v_gene: TRBV29-1
abundance: -
len: 13
j_gene: TRBJ1-1
d_gene: TRBD1
CDR3nt: TGCAGCGTTGAAGCAGGGGGGAACACTGAAGCTTTCTTT
CDR3aa: CSVEAGGNTEAFF

v_gene: TRBV12-5
abundance: many
len: 14
j_gene: TRBJ2-1
d_gene: -
CDR3nt: TGTGCTAGTGGTTTTGAACTACCCGTCAATGAGCAGTTCTTC
CDR3aa: CASGFELPVNEQFF

v_gene: TRBV7-9
abundance: many
len: 13
j_gene: TRBJ1-3
d_gene: -
CDR3nt: TGTGCCAGCAGCTTAGGCCTCGGAAACACCATATATTTT
CDR3aa: CASSLGLGNTIYF